One sample yielded the 20 T cell receptor beta chains listed below, sequenced in a study of blood T cell repertoires in COVID-19. The protocol was immunoSEQ multiplex PCR, while the TCRdb copy is restricted to in-frame clones and leaves out a portion. The repertoire holds about 270,000 clones, with under 90% as singletons. The sample consisted of peripheral blood. All receptors derive from a woman aged 55-70 years with active or convalescent COVID-19.

The rearrangement uses TRBV7-2 and TRBJ1-1; 7 positions agree with TRBD1. This CDR3 is 14 amino acids long. Germline trimming cut 5 bases from V and 0 bases from J; bases unmatched to any gene: 3. CDR1 SGHTA and CDR2 FQGNSA come from the germline V gene. CDR3 nucleotide sequence: TGTGCCAGCAGCAGGGGGACAGTGAACACTGAAGCTTTCTTT. The encoded protein is CASSRGTVNTEAFF.

The V gene is TRBV10-3, the J gene TRBJ2-7; 9 nucleotides match TRBD1. Germline CDR1 is ENHRY and CDR2 is SYGVKD. The CDR3 is 16 amino acids. After removal of 10 bases from V and 3 bases from J, the junction contained 16 bases not matched to a gene. CDR3 bases: TGTGCCACGTCCGGGACAGGGAAAGACTTCCACTACGAGCAGTACTTC. Its protein is CATSGTGKDFHYEQYF.

The rearrangement uses TRBV5-1 and TRBJ1-4; D not resolved. Germline CDR1 reads SGHRS; CDR2 reads YFSETQ. This CDR3 contains 13 residues. Trimming shortened V by 0 bases and J by 6 bases, and 6 bases separated the two germline ends. The DNA for the CDR3 is TGCGCCAGCAGCTTGGCCGGGGATGAAAAACTGTTTTTT. Amino acid sequence: CASSLAGDEKLFF.

This sequence joins TRBV21-1 and TRBJ1-5. TRBV21-1 is deemed a pseudogene. CDR3 length: 16 amino acids. The CDR3, as DNA: TGTGCCAGCAGCAAAGTTGTCAGAGGTCTTAATCAGCCCCAGCATTTT. Translated, it gives CASSKVVRGLNQPQHF.

The chain couples TRBV5-1 to TRBJ2-7, with D perhaps TRBD2 (7 bases). The V gene's germline CDR1 is SGHRS and CDR2 YFSETQ. There are 15 residues in the CDR3. Trimming shortened V by 4 bases and J by 2 bases, and 16 bases separated the two germline ends. The CDR3 protein is CASSTGGGRAYEQYF. CDR3 DNA: TGCGCCAGCAGCACGGGCGGGGGCCGGGCCTACGAGCAGTACTTC.

This sequence joins TRBV9 and TRBJ2-3; TRBD2 might be the D (5 bases). The germline CDR1 and CDR2 sequences are SGDLS and YYNGEE. V shed 0 bases and J shed 0 bases, with 11 bases lying between them. This CDR3 has 16 amino acids. The CDR3 DNA reads as TGTGCCAGCAGCGTAGGAGCGGTACCTAGCACAGATACGCAGTATTTT. This sequence encodes CASSVGAVPSTDTQYF. Variable domain in full (rest from reference TRBV9 and TRBJ2-3): DSGVTQTPKHLITATGQRVTLRCSPRSGDLSVYWYQQSLDQGLQFLIQYYNGEERAKGNILERFSAQQFPDLHSELNLSSLELGDSALYFCASSVGAVPSTDTQYFGPGTRLTVL.

This chain links TRBV6-5 with TRBJ2-5; 11 positions match TRBD2. There are 16 residues in the CDR3. Germline assignment: CDR1 MNHEY and CDR2 SVGAGI. Germline trimming cut 2 bases from V and 2 bases from J; bases unmatched to any gene: 4. In nucleotides, the CDR3 is TGTGCCAGCAGTTACCGGACTAGCGGGCGTCAAGAGACCCAGTACTTC. This codes for CASSYRTSGRQETQYF.

The chain has TRBV10-2 and TRBJ1-1; D unclear. V dropped 0 bases and J dropped 8 bases, with 13 bases sitting between them. The length of the CDR3 is 14 residues. Germline CDR1 reads WSHSY; CDR2 reads SAAADI. As DNA, the CDR3 is TGCGCCAGCAGTGAGTCGATAGGTTTGGGCGAAGCTTTCTTT. Protein sequence: CASSESIGLGEAFF.

The sample holds many counts of this clone. The chain has TRBV7-3 and TRBJ2-7; a weak D match, TRBD2 (6 bases). The CDR3 totals 14 residues. CDR1 and CDR2 (germline): SGHTA, FQGTGA. V lost 0 bases, J lost 0 bases, and 6 bases lay in between. The CDR3 sequence is CASSLTGSSYEQYF. CDR3 sequence (DNA): TGTGCCAGCAGCTTAACCGGGAGCTCCTACGAGCAGTACTTC.

The chain uses TRBV23-1 and TRBJ2-7; D perhaps matches TRBD1 (5 bases). TRBV23-1 is an ORF, and what it does is uncertain. Trimming removed 0 bases at V and 7 bases at J, with 10 bases between. There are 13 residues in the CDR3. The DNA of the CDR3 is TGCGCCAGCAGTCAATCTAAGACAGAAGAGCAGTACTTC. Translation gives CASSQSKTEEQYF.

V is TRBV6-5 and J is TRBJ1-1; 7 positions agree with TRBD1. V lost 4 bases, J lost 1 base, and 9 bases stayed unmatched. Germline CDR1 MNHEY, CDR2 SVGAGI. CDR3 length equals 16 residues. The CDR3 sequence is CASSSTPGGANTEAFF. CDR3 sequence (DNA): TGTGCCAGCAGTTCTACCCCAGGGGGTGCGAACACTGAAGCTTTCTTT.

This sequence joins TRBV7-2 and TRBJ1-6; possibly TRBD1 for D (5 bases). CDR1 SGHTA and CDR2 FQGNSA come from the germline V gene. The CDR3 extends over 15 amino acids. Trimming removed 3 bases at V and 10 bases at J, with 16 bases between. The CDR3 DNA reads as TGTGCCAGCAGCTTGGCGGGGGGAGAAGGGTCACCCCTCCACTTT. It is translated as CASSLAGGEGSPLHF.

The chain is built from TRBV20-1 and TRBJ2-2; the match to TRBD1 covers 10 bases. Germline trimming cut 3 bases from V and 7 bases from J; bases unmatched to any gene: 8. The germline gives CDR1 DFQATT, CDR2 SNEGSKA (reference sequence). This CDR3 region has 15 residues. CDR3 loop: CSASYQTGGHGELFF. In DNA, the CDR3 is TGCAGTGCTAGTTATCAGACAGGGGGCCACGGGGAGCTGTTTTTT.

This chain uses TRBV4-1 with TRBJ2-7, with TRBD1 matching over 7 bases. Germline V gene sequence: CDR1 MGHRA, CDR2 YSYEKL. V shed 1 base, J shed 3 bases, and the junction held 3 bases outside the gene matches. The CDR3 is 14 residues long. This chain's CDR3 is CASSQGDRGYEQYF. As DNA, the CDR3 is TGCGCCAGCAGCCAAGGGGACAGAGGCTACGAGCAGTACTTC.

The V and J genes are TRBV5-1 and TRBJ2-7, with TRBD1 identical over 9 bases. This CDR3 is 14 amino acids long. Germline CDR1 is SGHRS and CDR2 is YFSETQ. Trimming cost V 4 bases and J 6 bases; bases outside gene matches: 8. CDR3 DNA sequence: TGCGCCAGCAGCCGACCGGGACAGGGTGTCGAGCAGTACTTC. Translated: CASSRPGQGVEQYF.

This rearrangement joins TRBV29-1 to TRBJ1-4, with TRBD1 matching over 7 bases. Germline V gene lookup returns CDR1 SQVTM and CDR2 ANQGSEA. V gave up 6 bases and J gave up 3 bases; unmatched junction bases: 7. The CDR3 is 14 amino acids. CDR3 DNA sequence: TGCAGCGTCGAGGGGGACAGTGCTAATGAAAAACTGTTTTTT. It translates to CSVEGDSANEKLFF.

The gene calls are TRBV10-3 and TRBJ2-5; the match to TRBD1 covers 10 bases. Germline lookup yields CDR1 ENHRY and CDR2 SYGVKD. This CDR3 is built from 14 residues. V trimming: 9 bases; J trimming: 5 bases; junction bases outside the gene matches: 9. The CDR3 is CAIAGTGVPETQYF. As DNA, the CDR3 is TGTGCCATTGCCGGGACAGGGGTTCCGGAGACCCAGTACTTC.

The chain is built from TRBV3-1 (or the pseudogene TRBV3-2) and TRBJ1-2; TRBD1 aligns across 7 bases. CDR1 LGHDT and CDR2 YNNKEL come from the germline V gene (reference sequence). Germline trimming cut 5 bases from V and 3 bases from J; bases unmatched to any gene: 6. The CDR3 consists of 14 residues. The CDR3, as DNA: TGTGCCAGCAGCGGGGGACAGCAACACTATGGCTACACCTTC. Translation: CASSGGQQHYGYTF.

In this sample, this clone turned up once. The gene calls are TRBV9 and TRBJ2-2; 10 bases fit TRBD1. The CDR3 has 15 residues. V was clipped by 3 bases and J by 4 bases; unmatched bases: 3. Germline CDR1 is SGDLS and CDR2 is YYNGEE. The CDR3 region has the DNA TGTGCCAGCAGCGGCGGACAGGGGGGCACCGGGGAGCTGTTTTTT. Its translation is CASSGGQGGTGELFF.

The V call is TRBV18, the J call TRBJ1-1; 8 bases fit TRBD1. CDR1 and CDR2 from the germline V gene are KGHSH and LQKENI. CDR3 length: 16 amino acids. With V trimmed by 3 bases and J by 0 bases, 6 bases remained unmatched. The CDR3 nucleotides read TGTGCCAGCTCACCGACGGGACAGGTTTTGAACACTGAAGCTTTCTTT. Translating gives CASSPTGQVLNTEAFF. Full variable domain (outside the CDR3, taken from reference TRBV18 and TRBJ1-1): NAGVMQNPRHLVRRRGQEARLRCSPMKGHSHVYWYRQLPEEGLKFMVYLQKENIIDESGMPKERFSAEFPKEGPSILRIQQVVRGDSAAYFCASSPTGQVLNTEAFFGQGTRLTVV.